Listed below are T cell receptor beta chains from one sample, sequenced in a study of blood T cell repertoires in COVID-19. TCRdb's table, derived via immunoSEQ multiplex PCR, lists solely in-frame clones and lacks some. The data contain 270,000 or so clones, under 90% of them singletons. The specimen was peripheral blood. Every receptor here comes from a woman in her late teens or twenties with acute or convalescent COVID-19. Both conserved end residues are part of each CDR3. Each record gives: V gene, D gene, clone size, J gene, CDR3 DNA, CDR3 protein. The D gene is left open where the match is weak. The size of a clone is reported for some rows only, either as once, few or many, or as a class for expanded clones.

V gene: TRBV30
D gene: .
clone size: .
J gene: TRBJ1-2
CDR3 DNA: TGTGCCTGGAGTCGGACACCGGATAACTATGGCTACACCTTC
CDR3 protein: CAWSRTPDNYGYTF

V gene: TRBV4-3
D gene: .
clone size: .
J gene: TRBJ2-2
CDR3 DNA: TGCGCCAGCAGCCAAGATCGGGTAGTAGGTGCCGGGGAGCTGTTTTTT
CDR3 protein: CASSQDRVVGAGELFF

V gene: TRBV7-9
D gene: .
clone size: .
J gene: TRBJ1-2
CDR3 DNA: TGTGCCAGCAGCCGGACTCAGGCGGAGGGCTACACCTTC
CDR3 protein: CASSRTQAEGYTF

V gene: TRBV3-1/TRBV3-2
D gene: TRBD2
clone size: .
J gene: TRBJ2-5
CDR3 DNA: TGTGCCAGCAGCTTAAGGGCTAGCGGCCCCCAAGAGACCCAGTACTTC
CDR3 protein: CASSLRASGPQETQYF

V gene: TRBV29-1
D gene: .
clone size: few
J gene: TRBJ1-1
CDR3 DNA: TGCAGCGGCCGGCGGGGGCCAAAGACTGAAGCTTTCTTT
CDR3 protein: CSGRRGPKTEAFF

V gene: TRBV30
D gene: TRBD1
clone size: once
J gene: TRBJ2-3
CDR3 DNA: TGTGCCTGGAGGAAGACAGGGAATACAGATACGCAGTATTTT
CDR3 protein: CAWRKTGNTDTQYF

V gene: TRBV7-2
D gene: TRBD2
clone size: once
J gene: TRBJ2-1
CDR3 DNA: TGTGCCAGCAGCCCAGGGGGAGTAGCGGGAGTACCCCCATACAATGAGCAGTTCTTC
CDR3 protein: CASSPGGVAGVPPYNEQFF

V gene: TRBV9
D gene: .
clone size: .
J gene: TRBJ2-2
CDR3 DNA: TGTGCCAGCAGCGTAGAAACTGGGACAACAAACACCGGGGAGCTGTTTTTT
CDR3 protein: CASSVETGTTNTGELFF

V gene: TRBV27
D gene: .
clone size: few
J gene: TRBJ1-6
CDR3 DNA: TGTGCCAGCAGCCTAAGTCCCTATAATTCACCCCTCCACTTT
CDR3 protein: CASSLSPYNSPLHF

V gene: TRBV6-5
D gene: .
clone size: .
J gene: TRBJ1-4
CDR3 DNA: TGTGCCAGCAGGGCTGGAGAATGGGAAAAACTGTTTTTT
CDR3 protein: CASRAGEWEKLFF

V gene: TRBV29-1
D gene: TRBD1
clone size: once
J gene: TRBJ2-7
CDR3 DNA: TGCAGCGCCCGGGACAGGTACGAGCAGTACTTC
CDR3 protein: CSARDRYEQYF

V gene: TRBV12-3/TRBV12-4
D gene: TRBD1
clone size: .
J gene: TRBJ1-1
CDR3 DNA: TGTGCCAGCAAGAGGGGGCATGCTGAAGCTTTCTTT
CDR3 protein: CASKRGHAEAFF

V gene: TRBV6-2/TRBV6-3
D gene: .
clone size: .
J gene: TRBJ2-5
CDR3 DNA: TGTGCCAGCAGTTTAACAGGGTGGGGTGAGACCCAGTACTTC
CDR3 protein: CASSLTGWGETQYF

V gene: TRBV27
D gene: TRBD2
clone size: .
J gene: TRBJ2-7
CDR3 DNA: TGTGCCAGCAGTTTGTCCCGAGCGGGAGGCTACGAGCAGTACTTC
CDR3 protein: CASSLSRAGGYEQYF

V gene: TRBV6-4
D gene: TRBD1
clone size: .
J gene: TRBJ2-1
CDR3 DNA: TGTGCCAGCAGTGATTTTGTGGACAGGGGGCTGGGGGACTCCTACAATGAGCAGTTCTTC
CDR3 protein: CASSDFVDRGLGDSYNEQFF

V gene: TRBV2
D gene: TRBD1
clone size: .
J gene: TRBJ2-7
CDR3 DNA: TGTGCCAGCAGGGACAGGGCTTCCTACGAGCAGTACTTC
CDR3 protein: CASRDRASYEQYF

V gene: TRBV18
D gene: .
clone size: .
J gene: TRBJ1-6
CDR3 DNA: TGTGCCAGCTCAACGGACTGGTTTTACTCACCCCTCCACTTT
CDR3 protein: CASSTDWFYSPLHF

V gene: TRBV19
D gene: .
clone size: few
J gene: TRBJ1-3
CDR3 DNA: TGTGCCAGTATTTCAGGCAGGATCGCTGGAAACACCATATATTTT
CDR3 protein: CASISGRIAGNTIYF

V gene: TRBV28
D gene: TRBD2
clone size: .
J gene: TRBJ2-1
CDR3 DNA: TGTGCCAGCACTAGGGGGACTAGCGGATACAATGAGCAGTTCTTC
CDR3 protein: CASTRGTSGYNEQFF

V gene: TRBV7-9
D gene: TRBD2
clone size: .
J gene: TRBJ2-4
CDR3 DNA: TGTGCCAGCAGCTTAATAAGCGGGAGGGCCAAAAACATTCAGTACTTC
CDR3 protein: CASSLISGRAKNIQYF

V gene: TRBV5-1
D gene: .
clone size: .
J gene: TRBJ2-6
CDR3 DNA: TGCGCCAGCAGCCCAAGGGGTGCAGGGGCCAACGTCCTGACTTTC
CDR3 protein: CASSPRGAGANVLTF

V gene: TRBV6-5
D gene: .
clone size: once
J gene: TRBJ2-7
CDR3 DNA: TGTGCCAGCGATTCCGGCTACGAGCAGTACTTC
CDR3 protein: CASDSGYEQYF

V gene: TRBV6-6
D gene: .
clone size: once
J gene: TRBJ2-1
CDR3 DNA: TGTGCCAGCAGTTTAGAACCGAAATACAATGAGCAGTTCTTC
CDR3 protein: CASSLEPKYNEQFF

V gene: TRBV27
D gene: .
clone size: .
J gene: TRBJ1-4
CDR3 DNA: TGTGCCTCAGCAACGAGGGCTAATGAAAAACTGTTTTTT
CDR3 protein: CASATRANEKLFF

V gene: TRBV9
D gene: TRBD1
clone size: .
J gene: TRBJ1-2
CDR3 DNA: TGTGCCAGCAGCAGGGACAGTGTCTATGGCTACACCTTC
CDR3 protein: CASSRDSVYGYTF

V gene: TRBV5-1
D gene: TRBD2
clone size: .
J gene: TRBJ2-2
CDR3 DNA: TGCGCCAGCAGCTTGGGACTAGCGGTAAACACCGGGGAGCTGTTTTTT
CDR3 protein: CASSLGLAVNTGELFF

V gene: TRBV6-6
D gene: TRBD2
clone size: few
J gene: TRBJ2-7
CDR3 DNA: TGTGCCAGCAGTTCCGGGACTAGGTACGAGCAGTACTTC
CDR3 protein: CASSSGTRYEQYF

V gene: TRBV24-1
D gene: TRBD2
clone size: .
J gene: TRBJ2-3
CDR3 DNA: TGTGCCACCAGTGATTTGAAGCGGGAGGGCCGGGATACGCAGTATTTT
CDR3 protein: CATSDLKREGRDTQYF

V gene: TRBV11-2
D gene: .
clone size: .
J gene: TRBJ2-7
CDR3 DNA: TGTGCCAGCAGCCGGACCAAAAGGGGGGAGCAGTACTTC
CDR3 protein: CASSRTKRGEQYF

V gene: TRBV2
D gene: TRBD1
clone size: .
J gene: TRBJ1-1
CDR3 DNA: TGTGCCAGCAGAAGGACAGGGTTGACTGAAGCTTTCTTT
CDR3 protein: CASRRTGLTEAFF

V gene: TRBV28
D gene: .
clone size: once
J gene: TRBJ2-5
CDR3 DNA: TGTGCCAGCAGTTTATCCCTCCCCCAAGAGACCCAGTACTTC
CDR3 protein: CASSLSLPQETQYF

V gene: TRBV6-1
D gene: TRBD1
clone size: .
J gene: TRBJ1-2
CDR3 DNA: TGTGCCAGCAGTGAACAACAGGGGACCTATGGCTACACCTTC
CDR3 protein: CASSEQQGTYGYTF

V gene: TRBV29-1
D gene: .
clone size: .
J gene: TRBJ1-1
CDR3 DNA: TGCAGCGTTGTAGGAAGTGGAGGGCGGGATACTGAAGCTTTCTTT
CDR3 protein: CSVVGSGGRDTEAFF

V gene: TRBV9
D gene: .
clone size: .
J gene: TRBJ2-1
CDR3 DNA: TGTGCCAGCAGCCCCCGAGCGGGTTCCTACAATGAGCAGTTCTTC
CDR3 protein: CASSPRAGSYNEQFF

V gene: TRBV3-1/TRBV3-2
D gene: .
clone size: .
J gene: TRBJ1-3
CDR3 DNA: TGTGCCAGTAGAGGGGGAAACACCATATATTTT
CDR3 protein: CASRGGNTIYF

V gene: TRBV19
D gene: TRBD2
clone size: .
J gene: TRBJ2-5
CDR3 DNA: TGTGCCAGTACCCCGGCCCCGGGAGGGCTCCAAGAGACCCAGTACTTC
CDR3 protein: CASTPAPGGLQETQYF

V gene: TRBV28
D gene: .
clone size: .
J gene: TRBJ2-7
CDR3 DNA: TGTGCCAGCAGTTTAGCAGGGGCCCAGCCCTACGAGCAGTACTTC
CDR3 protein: CASSLAGAQPYEQYF

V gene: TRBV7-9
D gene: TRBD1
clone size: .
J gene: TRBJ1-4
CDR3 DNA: TGTGCCAGCAGCTTATCAGCAGGGGGTATTAATGAAAAACTGTTTTTT
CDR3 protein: CASSLSAGGINEKLFF

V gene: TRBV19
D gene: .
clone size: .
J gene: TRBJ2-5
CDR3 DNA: TGTGCCAGTAGTGACAGGTCAATTCACGAGACCCAGTACTTC
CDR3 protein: CASSDRSIHETQYF

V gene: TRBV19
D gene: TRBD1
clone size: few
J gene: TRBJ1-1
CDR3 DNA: TGTGCCAGTAGTACTCCCTCCGGGACAGTCTATTCCGACACTGAAGCTTTCTTT
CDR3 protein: CASSTPSGTVYSDTEAFF

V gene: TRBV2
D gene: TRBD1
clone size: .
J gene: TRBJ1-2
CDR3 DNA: TGTGCCAGCAGTGCTGATGGGACAGGTGCCTATGGCTACACCTTC
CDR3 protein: CASSADGTGAYGYTF

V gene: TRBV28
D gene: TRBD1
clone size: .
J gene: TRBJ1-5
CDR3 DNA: TGTGCCAGCAGTCGAGGGACAGTGGGTCAGCCCCAGCATTTT
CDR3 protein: CASSRGTVGQPQHF

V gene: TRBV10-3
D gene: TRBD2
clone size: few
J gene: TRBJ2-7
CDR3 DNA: TGTGCCATCAGTGTGACTAGCGGGAGAGACGGCGAGCAGTACTTC
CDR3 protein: CAISVTSGRDGEQYF

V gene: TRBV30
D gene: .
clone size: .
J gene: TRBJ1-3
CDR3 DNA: TGTGCCCACCATCCAGGGTCTGGAAACACCATATATTTT
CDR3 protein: CAHHPGSGNTIYF

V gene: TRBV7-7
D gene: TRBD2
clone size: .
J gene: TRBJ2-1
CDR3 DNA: TGTGCTAGCAGCTTAGATCCAGCGGGAGGGGGAAATGAGCAGTTCTTC
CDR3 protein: CASSLDPAGGGNEQFF

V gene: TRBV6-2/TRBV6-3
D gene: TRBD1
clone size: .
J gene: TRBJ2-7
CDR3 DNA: TGTGCCAGCAGTAAGGACAGGGGACCATCCTACGAGCAGTACTTC
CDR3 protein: CASSKDRGPSYEQYF

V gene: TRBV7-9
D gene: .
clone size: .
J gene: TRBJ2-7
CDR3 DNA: TGTGCCAGCAGCCCCCGGGACACCTTAACCTACGAGCAGTACTTC
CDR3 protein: CASSPRDTLTYEQYF

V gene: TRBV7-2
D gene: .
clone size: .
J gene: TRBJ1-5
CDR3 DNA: TGTGCCAGCAGCTTAGGCGGCGAAACGGCGCAGCCCCAGCATTTT
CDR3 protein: CASSLGGETAQPQHF

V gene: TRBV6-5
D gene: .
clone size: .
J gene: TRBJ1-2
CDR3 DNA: TGTGCCAGCATAGCATCGGCAAACCTCTATGGCTACACCTTC
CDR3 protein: CASIASANLYGYTF

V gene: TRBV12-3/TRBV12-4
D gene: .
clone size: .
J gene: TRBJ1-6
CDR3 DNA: TGTGCCAGCAGTTTTTATGGCCCCCTCCACTTT
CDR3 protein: CASSFYGPLHF

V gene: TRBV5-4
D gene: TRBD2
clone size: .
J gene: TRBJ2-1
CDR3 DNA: TGTGCCAGCAGCTTGGTCCCGGGGGAGGGGAATGAGCAGTTCTTC
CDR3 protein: CASSLVPGEGNEQFF

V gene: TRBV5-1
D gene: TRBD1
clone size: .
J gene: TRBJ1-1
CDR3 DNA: TGCGCCAGCAGCCCGGACAGGGTAGGGGCTTTCTTT
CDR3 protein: CASSPDRVGAFF

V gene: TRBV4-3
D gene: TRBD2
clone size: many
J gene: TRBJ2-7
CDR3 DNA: TGCGCCAGCAGCCAAGGGGATCCTAGCGGGGCCTACGAGCAGTACTTC
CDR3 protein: CASSQGDPSGAYEQYF

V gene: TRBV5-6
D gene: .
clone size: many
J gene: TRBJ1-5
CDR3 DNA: TGTGCCAGCAGCTTTCCGGGAGTTAATCAGCCCCAGCATTTT
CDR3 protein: CASSFPGVNQPQHF

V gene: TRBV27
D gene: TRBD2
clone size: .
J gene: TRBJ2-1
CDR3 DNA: TGTGCCAGTAGAAGCGGGGGCATTTACAATGAGCAGTTCTTC
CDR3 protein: CASRSGGIYNEQFF